Listed below are T cell receptor beta chains from one sample, sequenced in a study of blood T cell repertoires in COVID-19. Sequenced by immunoSEQ multiplex PCR; TCRdb stores in-frame clones only, minus some. Of some 320,000 clones listed, about nine tenths are singletons. The sample comprised PBMCs or T cells enriched from blood (not recorded which). Receptor source: a man in his 60s who had recovered from COVID-19. CDR3s include the opening cysteine and the closing phenylalanine or tryptophan. A D gene is named only where the DNA matches it firmly. The size entry is marked missing in some rows and otherwise reads once, few, many or a size class.

J: TRBJ1-2; D: TRBD1; V: TRBV28; size: -; DNA: TGTGCCAGCAGTTTACCCGGGACAGGGGGCGGATATGGCTACACCTTC; CDR3: CASSLPGTGGGYGYTF
J: TRBJ2-1; D: TRBD1; V: TRBV5-8; size: -; DNA: TGTGCCAGCAGCTTGCGGCTTGGGACAGGGGGCACGAATGAGCAGTTCTTC; CDR3: CASSLRLGTGGTNEQFF
J: TRBJ2-2; D: TRBD2; V: TRBV24-1; size: -; DNA: TGTGCCACCAGTGATCCGAAGAACGCGGGGGCCGGGGAGCTGTTTTTT; CDR3: CATSDPKNAGAGELFF
J: TRBJ1-5; D: TRBD1; V: TRBV7-3; size: few; DNA: TGTGCCAGCAGCCCCCGGACAGGTTGTAGCAATCAGCCCCAGCATTTT; CDR3: CASSPRTGCSNQPQHF
J: TRBJ2-7; D: -; V: TRBV7-8; size: -; DNA: TGTGCCAGCAGCCGAGACAGGCAGGGACACTACGAGCAGTACTTC; CDR3: CASSRDRQGHYEQYF
J: TRBJ1-6; D: -; V: TRBV7-9; size: -; DNA: TGTGCCAGCAGCTTAGTACCCGGAGTTTCACCCCTCCACTTT; CDR3: CASSLVPGVSPLHF
J: TRBJ1-5; D: -; V: TRBV5-8; size: -; DNA: TGTGCCAGCAGCTTCACCGGTCAGCCCCAGCATTTT; CDR3: CASSFTGQPQHF
J: TRBJ2-1; D: -; V: TRBV5-1; size: -; DNA: TGCGCCAGCAGCCCGGCGGGGTTCTCAAACCCCTTAGCCTACAATGAGCAGTTCTTC; CDR3: CASSPAGFSNPLAYNEQFF
J: TRBJ2-4; D: TRBD1; V: TRBV7-2; size: -; DNA: TGTGCCAGCAGCTTTGGACAGGGTTCCAAAAACATTCAGTACTTC; CDR3: CASSFGQGSKNIQYF
J: TRBJ2-7; D: TRBD2; V: TRBV6-1; size: -; DNA: TGTGCCAGCAGTGTGGGACTAGCGGGAGGCTTTGGGGAGCAGTACTTC; CDR3: CASSVGLAGGFGEQYF
J: TRBJ2-2; D: -; V: TRBV3-1/TRBV3-2; size: -; DNA: TGTGCCAGCAGCCAAGTCCTGACAACGGCACGGGAGCTGTTTTTT; CDR3: CASSQVLTTARELFF
J: TRBJ2-3; D: TRBD2; V: TRBV6-1; size: once; DNA: TGTGCCAGCAGTGGCGGAAAAATAGCGGGAGGTGTCGATACGCAGTATTTT; CDR3: CASSGGKIAGGVDTQYF
J: TRBJ2-1; D: -; V: TRBV4-1; size: -; DNA: TGCGCCAGCAGCCAAGAATTGAGTGAGCAGTTCTTC; CDR3: CASSQELSEQFF
J: TRBJ2-4; D: -; V: TRBV9; size: -; DNA: TGTGCCAGCAGCGTAGCCGGCGGTGTCGGAAACATTCAGTACTTC; CDR3: CASSVAGGVGNIQYF
J: TRBJ1-4; D: -; V: TRBV4-2; size: -; DNA: TGTGCCAGCAGCCAAGAAGGGGATTTAAATGAAAAACTGTTTTTT; CDR3: CASSQEGDLNEKLFF
J: TRBJ1-1; D: TRBD1; V: TRBV30; size: -; DNA: TGTGCCGGGGACAGGGGCGAGACTGAAGCTTTCTTT; CDR3: CAGDRGETEAFF
J: TRBJ2-7; D: TRBD2; V: TRBV28; size: -; DNA: TGTGCCAGCAGTTTGACGACTAGCGGGCAGTACTTC; CDR3: CASSLTTSGQYF
J: TRBJ2-1; D: TRBD1; V: TRBV11-2; size: once; DNA: TGTGCCAGCAGCTCCCAAGGGACAGGCTCTTCTAATGAGCAGTTCTTC; CDR3: CASSSQGTGSSNEQFF
J: TRBJ1-2; D: TRBD1; V: TRBV5-6; size: -; DNA: TGTGCCAGCAGCTGGGACAGACTTAACTATGGCTACACCTTC; CDR3: CASSWDRLNYGYTF
J: TRBJ1-1; D: -; V: TRBV28; size: -; DNA: TGTGCCAGCAGTCCAGTAGTAGGGGGTACTGAAGCTTTCTTT; CDR3: CASSPVVGGTEAFF
J: TRBJ2-5; D: TRBD1; V: TRBV27; size: -; DNA: TGTGCCAGCAGTTTCTCCGGACAGGGGGGAGAGACCCAGTACTTC; CDR3: CASSFSGQGGETQYF
J: TRBJ2-1; D: TRBD2; V: TRBV11-3; size: -; DNA: TGTGCCAGCAGAAAACTAGCGGGAGAGGGTGAGCAGTTCTTC; CDR3: CASRKLAGEGEQFF
J: TRBJ2-5; D: -; V: TRBV4-2; size: -; DNA: TGTGCCAGCAGCCAAGTACCCAGGTCTATGGAGACCCAGTACTTC; CDR3: CASSQVPRSMETQYF
J: TRBJ2-7; D: -; V: TRBV6-6; size: -; DNA: TGTGCCAGCTCTGGGGACTTACCCCACGAGCAGTACTTC; CDR3: CASSGDLPHEQYF
J: TRBJ2-2; D: -; V: TRBV10-2; size: -; DNA: TGCGCCAGTCAGGTTTTTTCCGGGGAGCTGTTTTTT; CDR3: CASQVFSGELFF
J: TRBJ1-1; D: TRBD1; V: TRBV2; size: once; DNA: TGTGCCAGTGATGAACAGGGGGGCACTGAAGCTTTCTTT; CDR3: CASDEQGGTEAFF
J: TRBJ1-1; D: TRBD1; V: TRBV9; size: -; DNA: TGTGCCAGCAGCGTAGGGGGGACAGGTGACCTCGGAGCTTTCTTT; CDR3: CASSVGGTGDLGAFF
J: TRBJ2-1; D: TRBD2; V: TRBV6-5; size: -; DNA: TGTGCCAGCAGTTGGTCTAGCGGCTTCTTCTACAATGAGCAGTTCTTC; CDR3: CASSWSSGFFYNEQFF
J: TRBJ1-2; D: TRBD1; V: TRBV7-9; size: once; DNA: TGTGCCAGCAGCAACCCTGGTAGGGGGCCATCAGTAGGCACCTTC; CDR3: CASSNPGRGPSVGTF
J: TRBJ1-3; D: -; V: TRBV6-1; size: -; DNA: TGTGCCAGCAGTGAGGCGTTCGGGTTATCTGGAGGAAACACCATATATTTT; CDR3: CASSEAFGLSGGNTIYF
J: TRBJ2-5; D: TRBD2; V: TRBV5-1; size: -; DNA: TGCGCCAGCAGCTGGCCTAGCGGGGAAGAGACCCAGTACTTC; CDR3: CASSWPSGEETQYF
J: TRBJ1-2; D: TRBD1; V: TRBV13; size: -; DNA: TGTGCCAGCAGCTCCCGGGACAGGGGTGTAATTGGCTACACCTTC; CDR3: CASSSRDRGVIGYTF
J: TRBJ1-1; D: TRBD1; V: TRBV5-1; size: -; DNA: TGCGCCAGCAGCTCAATGACAGGGTTCAACACTGAAGCTTTCTTT; CDR3: CASSSMTGFNTEAFF
J: TRBJ2-1; D: -; V: TRBV11-2; size: -; DNA: TGTGCCAGCAGCTTAGTTCGCTTCGGTGAGCAGTTCTTC; CDR3: CASSLVRFGEQFF
J: TRBJ2-1; D: TRBD2; V: TRBV14; size: -; DNA: TGTGCCAGCAGCCAAGAGACCTATCAGGTAGCGGGAGAAAATGAGCAGTTCTTC; CDR3: CASSQETYQVAGENEQFF
J: TRBJ1-4; D: TRBD1; V: TRBV4-3; size: -; DNA: TGCGCCAGCAGCCAAGGAGACAGGGTCACTAATGAAAAACTGTTTTTT; CDR3: CASSQGDRVTNEKLFF
J: TRBJ1-6; D: TRBD1; V: TRBV9; size: few; DNA: TGTGCCAGCGGACAGGCTAATTCACCCCTCCACTTT; CDR3: CASGQANSPLHF
J: TRBJ1-6; D: -; V: TRBV7-9; size: -; DNA: TGTGCCAGCAGCATTACTTTGACAGTCGATTCACCCCTCCACTTT; CDR3: CASSITLTVDSPLHF
J: TRBJ1-3; D: -; V: TRBV7-2; size: few; DNA: TGTGCCAGCAGCTCGGGTTTGTTTGGAAACACCATATATTTT; CDR3: CASSSGLFGNTIYF
J: TRBJ1-2; D: TRBD1; V: TRBV6-5; size: once; DNA: TGTGCCAGCAGATCCGGACAGGGTTCCTATGGCTACACCTTC; CDR3: CASRSGQGSYGYTF
J: TRBJ1-2; D: -; V: TRBV7-9; size: -; DNA: TGTGCCAGCAGCCTAAGTCCTAAAGGGGACTATGGCTACACCTTC; CDR3: CASSLSPKGDYGYTF
J: TRBJ2-7; D: TRBD2; V: TRBV11-3; size: -; DNA: TGTGCCAGCAGCCTCAACCTAGCGGCCTCCTACGAGCAGTACTTC; CDR3: CASSLNLAASYEQYF
J: TRBJ2-2; D: TRBD1; V: TRBV7-3; size: -; DNA: TGTGCCAGCAGCTTAAACAGGGGCGGGTCCGGGGAGCTGTTTTTT; CDR3: CASSLNRGGSGELFF
J: TRBJ2-4; D: -; V: TRBV7-2; size: -; DNA: TGTGCCAGCAGCGATCTGAACCGGGGCAAAAACATTCAGTACTTC; CDR3: CASSDLNRGKNIQYF
J: TRBJ1-2; D: -; V: TRBV19; size: -; DNA: TGTGCCAGTAGTATTTCAGGGAACAGTAACTATGGCTACACCTTC; CDR3: CASSISGNSNYGYTF
J: TRBJ1-1; D: -; V: TRBV5-1; size: -; DNA: TGCGCCAGCAGCGGACAGCCCCAGAACACTGAAGCTTTCTTT; CDR3: CASSGQPQNTEAFF
J: TRBJ2-7; D: TRBD1; V: TRBV4-1; size: -; DNA: TGCGCCAGCAGCCAAAGGAGTACTGGACAGGGGGGCGACGAGCAGTACTTC; CDR3: CASSQRSTGQGGDEQYF
J: TRBJ1-4; D: TRBD1; V: TRBV6-5; size: once; DNA: TGTGCCACCAAACTCGAGGGGGCGCGTGAAAAACTGTTTTTT; CDR3: CATKLEGAREKLFF
J: TRBJ1-5; D: -; V: TRBV20-1; size: once; DNA: TGCAGTGCTAGTCCCAAGCAGGGCTACAATCAGCCCCAGCATTTT; CDR3: CSASPKQGYNQPQHF
J: TRBJ2-5; D: TRBD2; V: TRBV11-3; size: -; DNA: TGTGCCAGCAGCTTAAGAGCGGGAGGGAGAGAGACCCAGTACTTC; CDR3: CASSLRAGGRETQYF
J: TRBJ2-5; D: TRBD2; V: TRBV7-2; size: -; DNA: TGTGCCAGCAGCCACGGACTAGCGGGAGGGCAAGAGACCCAGTACTTC; CDR3: CASSHGLAGGQETQYF
J: TRBJ2-1; D: TRBD2; V: TRBV2; size: once; DNA: TGTGCCAGCGAGCCGGGACTAGCGGCCTACAATGAGCAGTTCTTC; CDR3: CASEPGLAAYNEQFF
J: TRBJ1-5; D: -; V: TRBV12-3/TRBV12-4; size: -; DNA: TGTGCCAGCAGCCCCGGGGATCAGCCCCAGCATTTT; CDR3: CASSPGDQPQHF